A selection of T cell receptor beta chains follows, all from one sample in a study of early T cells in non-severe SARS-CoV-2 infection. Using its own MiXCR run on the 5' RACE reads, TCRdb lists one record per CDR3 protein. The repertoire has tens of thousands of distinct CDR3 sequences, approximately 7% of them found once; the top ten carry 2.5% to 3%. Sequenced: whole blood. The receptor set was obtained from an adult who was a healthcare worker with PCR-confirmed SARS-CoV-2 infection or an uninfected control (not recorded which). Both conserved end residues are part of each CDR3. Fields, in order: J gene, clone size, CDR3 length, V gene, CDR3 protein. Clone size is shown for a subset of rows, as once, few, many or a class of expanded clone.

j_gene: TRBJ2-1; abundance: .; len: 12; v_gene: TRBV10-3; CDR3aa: CAISAGVNEQFF
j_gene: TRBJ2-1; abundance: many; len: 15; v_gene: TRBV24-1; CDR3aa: CATSDGTGVGNEQFF
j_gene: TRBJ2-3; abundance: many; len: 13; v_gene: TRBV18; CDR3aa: CASSPLSTDTQYF
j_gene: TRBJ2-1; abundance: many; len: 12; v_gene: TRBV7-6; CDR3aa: CASSLNYYEQFF
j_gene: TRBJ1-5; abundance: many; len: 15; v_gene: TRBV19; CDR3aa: CASSISSPFKDPQHF
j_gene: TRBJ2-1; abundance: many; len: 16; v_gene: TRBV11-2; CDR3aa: CASTQKGASLYNEQFF
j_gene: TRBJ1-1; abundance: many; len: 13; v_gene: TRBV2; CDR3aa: CAGSGQEDTEAFF
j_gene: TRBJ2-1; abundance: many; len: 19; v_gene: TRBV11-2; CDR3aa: CASSPMGLAGLISYNEQFF
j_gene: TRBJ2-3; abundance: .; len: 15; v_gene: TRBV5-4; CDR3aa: CASSPRGGSTDTQYF
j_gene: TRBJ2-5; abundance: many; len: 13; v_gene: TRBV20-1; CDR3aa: CSAIIWGTKTQYF
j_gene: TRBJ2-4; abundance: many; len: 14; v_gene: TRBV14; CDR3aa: CASSPELAKNIQYF
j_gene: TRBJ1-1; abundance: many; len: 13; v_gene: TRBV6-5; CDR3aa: CASSYGGLGEAFF
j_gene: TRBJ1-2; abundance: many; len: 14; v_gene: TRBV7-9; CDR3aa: CASTLDRINTGYTF
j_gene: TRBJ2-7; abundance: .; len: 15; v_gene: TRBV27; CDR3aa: CASSLSPSSSYEQYF
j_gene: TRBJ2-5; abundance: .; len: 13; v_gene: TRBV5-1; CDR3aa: CASSLGSQETQYF
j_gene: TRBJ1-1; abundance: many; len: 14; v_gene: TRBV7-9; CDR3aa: CASSWTTGNTEAFF
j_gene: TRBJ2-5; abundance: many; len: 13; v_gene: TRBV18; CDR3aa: CASSPWEEETQYF
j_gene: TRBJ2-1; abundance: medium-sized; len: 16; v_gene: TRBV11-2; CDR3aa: CASSGRLAGGPVEQFF
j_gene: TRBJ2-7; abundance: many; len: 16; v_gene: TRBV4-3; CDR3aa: CASSYQVTGLAGFQYF
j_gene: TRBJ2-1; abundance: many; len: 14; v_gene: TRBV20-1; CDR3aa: CSAIDQPGYNEQFF
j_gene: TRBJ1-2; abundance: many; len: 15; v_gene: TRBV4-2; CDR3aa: CASSQDPQEPYGYTF
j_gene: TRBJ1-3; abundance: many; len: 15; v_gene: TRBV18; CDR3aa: CASSPSTGEGNTIYF
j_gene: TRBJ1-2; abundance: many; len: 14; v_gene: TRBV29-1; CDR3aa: CSVKTGTANYGYTF
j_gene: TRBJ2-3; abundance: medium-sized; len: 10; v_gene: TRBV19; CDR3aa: CASMGDTQYF
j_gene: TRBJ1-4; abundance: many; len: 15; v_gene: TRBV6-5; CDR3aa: CASSYAGTGGEKLFF
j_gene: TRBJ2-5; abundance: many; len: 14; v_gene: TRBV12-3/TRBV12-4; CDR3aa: CASSLRSSTETQYF
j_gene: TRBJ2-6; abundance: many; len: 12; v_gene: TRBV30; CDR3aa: CAWGLGANVLTF
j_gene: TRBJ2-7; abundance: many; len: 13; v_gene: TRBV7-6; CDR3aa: CASSLARGHEQYF